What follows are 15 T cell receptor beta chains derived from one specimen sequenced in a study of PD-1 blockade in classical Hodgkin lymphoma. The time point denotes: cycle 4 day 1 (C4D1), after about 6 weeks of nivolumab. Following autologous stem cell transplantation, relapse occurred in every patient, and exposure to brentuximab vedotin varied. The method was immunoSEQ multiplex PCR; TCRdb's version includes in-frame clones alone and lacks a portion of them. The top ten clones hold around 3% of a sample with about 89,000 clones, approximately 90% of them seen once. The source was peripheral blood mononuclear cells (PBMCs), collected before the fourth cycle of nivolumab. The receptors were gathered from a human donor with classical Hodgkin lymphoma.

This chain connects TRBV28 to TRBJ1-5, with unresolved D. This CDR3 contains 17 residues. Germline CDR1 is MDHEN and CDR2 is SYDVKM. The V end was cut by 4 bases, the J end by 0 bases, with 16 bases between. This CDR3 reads CASSSWFEERSNQPQHF. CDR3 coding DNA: TGTGCCAGCAGTTCTTGGTTTGAGGAACGTAGCAATCAGCCCCAGCATTTT.

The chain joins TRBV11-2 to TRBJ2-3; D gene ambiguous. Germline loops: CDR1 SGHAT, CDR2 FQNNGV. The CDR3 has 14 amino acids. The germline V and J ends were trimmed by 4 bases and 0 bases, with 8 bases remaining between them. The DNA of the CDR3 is TGTGCCAGCAGCTCGATGACTAGCACAGATACGCAGTATTTT. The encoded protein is CASSSMTSTDTQYF.

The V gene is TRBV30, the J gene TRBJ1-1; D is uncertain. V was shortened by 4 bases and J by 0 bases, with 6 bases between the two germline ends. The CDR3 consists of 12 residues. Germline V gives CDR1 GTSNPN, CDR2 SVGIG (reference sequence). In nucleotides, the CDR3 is TGTGCCTGGACAGTTCTGAACACTGAAGCTTTCTTT. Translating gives CAWTVLNTEAFF.

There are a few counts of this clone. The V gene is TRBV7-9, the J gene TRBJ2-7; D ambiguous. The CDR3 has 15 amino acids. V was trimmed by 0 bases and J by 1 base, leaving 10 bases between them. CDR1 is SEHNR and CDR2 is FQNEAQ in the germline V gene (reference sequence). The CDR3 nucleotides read TGTGCCAGCAGCTTAGCGCCGTGGGGTTCCTACGAGCAGTACTTC. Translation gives CASSLAPWGSYEQYF.

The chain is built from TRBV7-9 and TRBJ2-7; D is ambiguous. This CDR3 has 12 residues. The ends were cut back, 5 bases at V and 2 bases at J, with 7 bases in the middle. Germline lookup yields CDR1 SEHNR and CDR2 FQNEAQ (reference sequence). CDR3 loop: CASSPSTYEQYF. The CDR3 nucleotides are TGTGCCAGCAGCCCCTCCACCTACGAGCAGTACTTC.

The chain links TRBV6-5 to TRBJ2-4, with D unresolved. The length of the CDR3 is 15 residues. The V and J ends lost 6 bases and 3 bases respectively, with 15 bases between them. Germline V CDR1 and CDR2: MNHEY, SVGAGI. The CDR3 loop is CASRRAGYGKNIQYF. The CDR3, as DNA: TGTGCCAGCAGACGGGCAGGTTACGGCAAAAACATTCAGTACTTC.

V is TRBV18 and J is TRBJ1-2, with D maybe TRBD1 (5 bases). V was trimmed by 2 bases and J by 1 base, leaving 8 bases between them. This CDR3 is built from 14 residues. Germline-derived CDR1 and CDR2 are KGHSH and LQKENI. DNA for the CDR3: TGTGCCAGCTCACCAGACAGTATTAACTATGGCTACACCTTC. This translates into CASSPDSINYGYTF. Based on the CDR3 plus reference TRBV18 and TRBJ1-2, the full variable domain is NAGVMQNPRHLVRRRGQEARLRCSPMKGHSHVYWYRQLPEEGLKFMVYLQKENIIDESGMPKERFSAEFPKEGPSILRIQQVVRGDSAAYFCASSPDSINYGYTFGSGTRLTVV.

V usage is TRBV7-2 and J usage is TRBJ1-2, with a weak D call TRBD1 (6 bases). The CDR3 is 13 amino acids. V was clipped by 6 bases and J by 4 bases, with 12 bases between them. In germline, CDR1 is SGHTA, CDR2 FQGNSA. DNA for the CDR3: TGTGCCAGCAGTCGGACAGAGGCCTATGGCTACACCTTC. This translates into CASSRTEAYGYTF.

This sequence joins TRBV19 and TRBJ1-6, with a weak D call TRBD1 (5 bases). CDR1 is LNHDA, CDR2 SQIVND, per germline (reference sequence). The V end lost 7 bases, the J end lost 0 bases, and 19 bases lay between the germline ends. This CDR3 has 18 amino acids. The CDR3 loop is CASNGGVYQSSYNSPLHF. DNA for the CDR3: TGTGCCAGTAACGGGGGGGTTTACCAAAGCTCCTATAATTCACCCCTCCACTTT.

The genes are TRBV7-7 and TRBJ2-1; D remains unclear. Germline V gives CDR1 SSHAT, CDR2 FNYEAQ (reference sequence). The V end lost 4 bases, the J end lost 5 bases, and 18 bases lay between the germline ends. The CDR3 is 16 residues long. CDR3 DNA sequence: TGTGCCAGCAGCTCCTCCTCCGGGCAGCGCAACAATGAGCAGTTCTTC. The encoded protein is CASSSSSGQRNNEQFF.

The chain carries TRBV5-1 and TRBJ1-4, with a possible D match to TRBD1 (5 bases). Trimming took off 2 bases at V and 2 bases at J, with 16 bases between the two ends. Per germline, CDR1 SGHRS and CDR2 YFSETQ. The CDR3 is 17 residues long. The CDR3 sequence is CASSFLSPRVTNEKLFF. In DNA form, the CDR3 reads TGCGCCAGCAGCTTTTTGTCGCCCAGGGTCACTAATGAAAAACTGTTTTTT.

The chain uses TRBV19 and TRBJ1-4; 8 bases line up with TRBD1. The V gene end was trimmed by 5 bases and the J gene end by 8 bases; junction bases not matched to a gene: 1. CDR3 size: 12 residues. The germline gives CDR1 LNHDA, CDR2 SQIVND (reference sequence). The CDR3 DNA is TGTGCCAGTAGTCGGACAGGGGAAAAACTGTTTTTT. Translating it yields CASSRTGEKLFF.

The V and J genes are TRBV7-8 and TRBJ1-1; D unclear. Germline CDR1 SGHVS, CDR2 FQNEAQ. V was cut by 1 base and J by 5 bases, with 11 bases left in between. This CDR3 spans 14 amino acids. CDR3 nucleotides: TGTGCCAGCAGCTTAGTAGGTCGGAGGACTGAAGCTTTCTTT. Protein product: CASSLVGRRTEAFF.

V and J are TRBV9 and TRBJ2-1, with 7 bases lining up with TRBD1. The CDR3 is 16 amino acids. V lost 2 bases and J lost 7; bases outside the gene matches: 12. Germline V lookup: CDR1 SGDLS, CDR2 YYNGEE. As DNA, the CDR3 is TGTGCCAGCAGCGTTAATCCCGGACAGGTGGGGAATGAGCAGTTCTTC. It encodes CASSVNPGQVGNEQFF.

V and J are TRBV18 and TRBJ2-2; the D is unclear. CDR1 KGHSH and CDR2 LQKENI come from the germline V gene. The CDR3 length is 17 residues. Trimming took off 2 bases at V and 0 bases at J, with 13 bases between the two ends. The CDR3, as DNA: TGTGCCAGCTCACCAGACGACACTATCGCGAACACCGGGGAGCTGTTTTTT. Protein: CASSPDDTIANTGELFF.